The table lists the clone carrying this TCR beta chain with a count of one. Its target is not known. Isolated RNA was reverse transcribed into cDNA used as the sequencing template. The protocol was immunoSEQ multiplex PCR, while the TCRdb copy is restricted to in-frame clones and leaves out a portion. Among 65,000 to 100,000 clones listed, roughly half were seen once. The sample comes from a study of CD8+ T cells in alopecia areata. General study points: Clonality in lesional scalp, especially alopecia totalis/universalis, exceeded that of normal scalp.

CD4+ and CD8+ T cells were sorted from PBMCs. Germline V gene data show CDR1 as SNHLY and CDR2 as FYNNEI. Deletions cut 4 bases from V and 0 bases from J, with 1 base between. The CDR3 totals 11 residues. Sequenced: NKG2D-high CD8+ T cells sorted from blood. The gene calls are TRBV2 and TRBJ2-7; D uncertain. The receptor was isolated from a human donor with alopecia areata. CDR3 DNA: TGTGCCAGCAGTGCCTCCTACGAGCAGTACTTC. It translates to CASSASYEQYF.